The 18 T cell receptor beta chains given below trace back to one sample, sequenced in a study of T-cell reconstitution after alpha-beta-depleted transplantation in children. Using unique molecular identifiers, the investigators prepared the TCRbeta library. TCRdb reprocessed the PCR reads via MiXCR and lists one record per CDR3 protein. This sample carries around 500,000 distinct CDR3 sequences, around 23% of them seen once, and the ten largest clones take 13% to 15%. The source material was PBMCs, mostly from graft donor cells, sampled 360 days after TCRalphabeta/CD19-depleted stem cell transplant. Receptors were obtained from a boy younger than two who had a stem cell transplant for acute myeloid leukemia, so the T cells may come from the graft donor.

This chain links TRBV20-1 with TRBJ2-1; the D gene is possibly TRBD2 (6 bases). The V gene lost 5 bases and the J gene lost 6 bases, with 23 bases spanning the gap. CDR3 length equals 16 residues. Germline assignment: CDR1 DFQATT and CDR2 SNEGSKA (reference sequence). In DNA, the CDR3 is TGCAGTGCTCTGAAAGGACCAGGCCGGGGGATCAATGAGCAGTTCTTC. Protein sequence: CSALKGPGRGINEQFF.

The gene calls are TRBV7-9 and TRBJ2-1; D might be TRBD1 (6 bases). The CDR3 length is 14 residues. The germline V gene encodes CDR1 SEHNR and CDR2 FQNEAQ (reference sequence). Trimming removed 5 bases at V and 6 bases at J, with 14 bases between. CDR3: CASSAAGEPNEQFF. The CDR3 region has the DNA TGTGCCAGCAGCGCGGCAGGGGAACCCAATGAGCAGTTCTTC.

The chain recombines TRBV7-7 with TRBJ2-1, with D unresolved. V shed 4 bases and J shed 3 bases, with 13 bases lying between them. Germline V gene lookup returns CDR1 SSHAT and CDR2 FNYEAQ (reference sequence). The CDR3 is 15 amino acids. The CDR3 sequence: CASSSSYSGYNEQFF. In DNA, the CDR3 is TGTGCCAGCAGCTCCTCCTACTCAGGCTACAATGAGCAGTTCTTC.

V gene TRBV12-3 or TRBV12-4 combines with J gene TRBJ2-1, with TRBD2 identical over 12 bases. The CDR3 is made up of 15 amino acids. Trimming took 6 bases from V and 7 from J; bases not matched to a gene: 7. DNA for the CDR3: TGTGCCAGCAGGGGGACTAGCGGGTACATAAATGAGCAGTTCTTC. Residues: CASRGTSGYINEQFF.

This clonotype was seen ten or more times. The chain's CDR3 is CASSPWTGGTEAFF. The CDR3 bases are TGTGCCAGCAGTCCCTGGACAGGGGGCACTGAAGCTTTCTTT. The chain carries TRBV6-5 and TRBJ1-1, with 10 bases identical to TRBD1. Germline V gene data show CDR1 as MNHEY and CDR2 as SVGAGI. This CDR3 has 14 amino acids. The ends lost 5 bases at V and 4 bases at J; junction bases unmatched: 4.

The chain carries TRBV4-1 and TRBJ1-1; D possibly corresponds to TRBD1 (5 bases). Trimming cost V 1 base and J 5 bases, with 14 bases left between them. This CDR3 is built from 15 residues. The germline CDR1 and CDR2 sequences are MGHRA and YSYEKL. CDR3 loop: CASSQVWGGGTEAFF. The DNA of the CDR3 is TGCGCCAGCAGCCAAGTTTGGGGGGGAGGGACTGAAGCTTTCTTT.

V and J are TRBV20-1 and TRBJ2-1; TRBD1 aligns across 7 bases. CDR3 length equals 14 residues. V lost 2 bases to trimming and J lost 7 bases; unmatched junction nucleotides: 8. Per germline, CDR1 DFQATT and CDR2 SNEGSKA (reference sequence). The DNA of the CDR3 is TGCAGTGCTAGACACCGACAGGGCCGGAATGAGCAGTTCTTC. It is translated as CSARHRQGRNEQFF.

The chain carries TRBV29-1 and TRBJ1-2; TRBD1 matches at 7 bases. The CDR3 loop spans 12 amino acids. CDR1 and CDR2 from the germline V gene are SQVTM and ANQGSEA. The junction had 2 bases not matched to a gene; V was cut back by 4 bases and J by 3 bases. CDR3 region: CSVGRGDYGYTF. CDR3 sequence (DNA): TGCAGCGTTGGCAGGGGGGACTATGGCTACACCTTC.

V usage is TRBV12-3 or TRBV12-4 and J usage is TRBJ1-5; D not certain. This CDR3 region has 15 residues. Trimming removed 5 bases at V and 2 bases at J, with 13 bases between. As DNA, the CDR3 is TGTGCCAGCAGTCTAGAGGGATCGGGCAATCAGCCCCAGCATTTT. It yields the protein CASSLEGSGNQPQHF.

This sequence joins TRBV4-3 and TRBJ2-3, with a possible D match to TRBD1 (6 bases). Trimming removed 0 bases from V and 1 base from J, with 11 bases in between. From germline, CDR1 is LGHNA and CDR2 YSLEER. The CDR3 extends over 16 amino acids. The CDR3 nucleotides read TGCGCCAGCAGCCAAGATCCCAGACAGGGCACAGATACGCAGTATTTT. Protein: CASSQDPRQGTDTQYF.

This clonotype was found a few times. The rearrangement links TRBV5-6 to TRBJ2-3; D may be TRBD1 (5 bases). This CDR3 comprises 16 residues. Germline V gene lookup returns CDR1 SGHDT and CDR2 YYEEEE. The V end lost 0 bases, the J end lost 4 bases, and 15 bases lay between the germline ends. CDR3: CASSLVTARVADTQYF. CDR3 bases: TGTGCCAGCAGCTTGGTGACAGCTCGTGTGGCAGATACGCAGTATTTT.

This sequence joins TRBV12-3 or TRBV12-4 and TRBJ1-1; D is ambiguous. V shed 6 bases and J shed 0 bases, with 14 bases lying between them. This CDR3 region has 15 residues. The CDR3 DNA follows: TGTGCCAGCAGCTTCTTGGGCGGACTGAACACTGAAGCTTTCTTT. It encodes CASSFLGGLNTEAFF.

The CDR3 DNA reads as TGCAGTGCTAGACGGGACAACACTGAAGCTTTCTTT. It yields the protein CSARRDNTEAFF. The rearrangement uses TRBV20-1 and TRBJ1-1; D possibly corresponds to TRBD1 (5 bases). CDR3 length equals 12 residues. CDR1 is DFQATT, CDR2 SNEGSKA, per germline (reference sequence). V shed 2 bases and J shed 2 bases, with 6 bases lying between them.

In this sample, this clonotype turned up a few times. The rearrangement links TRBV6-1 to TRBJ2-2; the match to TRBD2 covers 8 bases. The CDR3 runs to 15 residues. V shed 6 bases, J shed 6 bases, and the junction held 9 bases outside the gene matches. Germline CDR1 MNHNS, CDR2 SASEGT. CDR3 coding DNA: TGTGCCAGCAGCGGGGGGGTCCGCCTCCCCGGGGAGCTGTTTTTT. Residues: CASSGGVRLPGELFF.

This clonotype came up a few times. The CDR3 protein is CATSGRTVSGANVLTF. CDR3 sequence (DNA): TGTGCCACCAGCGGTAGGACAGTCTCTGGGGCCAACGTCCTGACTTTC. The chain is built from TRBV15 and TRBJ2-6; D possibly corresponds to TRBD1 (6 bases). Germline V gene lookup returns CDR1 LNHNV and CDR2 YYDKDF (reference sequence). The CDR3 contains 16 residues. Trimming stripped 5 bases from V and 0 bases from J, with 11 bases between.

This clonotype came up a few times. V usage is TRBV7-9 and J usage is TRBJ1-1, with D possibly being TRBD1 (5 bases). V lost 1 base and J lost 1, with 10 bases in between. The CDR3 length is 15 residues. Germline V gene data show CDR1 as SEHNR and CDR2 as FQNEAQ (reference sequence). The CDR3 DNA reads TGTGCCAGCAGCTTAGTGGGGGGGAAGAACACTGAAGCTTTCTTT. Translating it yields CASSLVGGKNTEAFF.

This clonotype was seen only a few times. This sequence joins TRBV20-1 and TRBJ2-7, with D hard to call. Germline V gene sequence: CDR1 DFQATT, CDR2 SNEGSKA (reference sequence). V was clipped by 3 bases and J by 2 bases, with 11 bases between them. The CDR3 has 13 residues. CDR3 sequence reads: CSASTGRAYEQYV. For the CDR3, the DNA is TGCAGTGCTAGTACTGGCAGAGCCTACGAGCAGTACGTC.

This clonotype was detected a few times. The rearrangement links TRBV6-5 to TRBJ2-7; TRBD1 might be the D (6 bases). The length of the CDR3 is 16 residues. Germline loops: CDR1 MNHEY, CDR2 SVGAGI. With 0 bases removed from V and 2 bases from J, the gap between germline ends came to 14 bases. The CDR3 sequence: CASSYSWGRPPYEQYF. CDR3 sequence (DNA): TGTGCCAGCAGTTACTCGTGGGGGCGTCCTCCCTACGAGCAGTACTTC.